The text below deals with one T cell receptor beta chain. Its antigen is unknown. No base qualities exist here, and no much larger clone lies one base off it. The sample originates from a study of OX40 agonist ivuxolimab in advanced cancers. Describing the broader study: Ivuxolimab was an agonistic, fully human IgG2 monoclonal antibody directed against OX40 (CD134), a costimulatory receptor. Intravenous ivuxolimab was administered to patients every 2 weeks at six dose levels: 0.01, 0.1, 0.3, 1.5, 3 and 10 mg/kg. Of the roughly 51 dose-escalation patients, hepatocellular carcinoma was present in 19, melanoma in approximately 15, renal cell carcinoma in 9 and head and neck cancer in 9. A male proportion of 75% to 85% and a mean age of roughly 58 years, ranging from 23 to 79, were recorded for the dose-escalation cohort. Prior anti-PD-1, anti-PD-L1 or anti-CTLA-4 therapy was permitted, and checkpoint inhibitors had been received by about 44% of dose-escalation patients. Partial responses occurred in three dose-escalation patients, of whom one had hepatocellular carcinoma and two had cutaneous melanoma. Peripheral TCRbeta sequencing was intended to test whether TCR sequence diversity was altered and clonal T-cell expansion was caused by ivuxolimab. The monotherapy dose-escalation portion (N = 52 patients) of the phase I ivuxolimab trial is reported in the paper.

The trial excluded patients who had a history of autoimmune disease or who were on systemic immunosuppression. Peripheral blood for TCR sequencing was drawn from every dose cohort at baseline, at cycle 4 day 1 and at cycle 7 day 1. Samples were obtained from an open-label, multicenter, first-in-human phase I dose-escalation trial of ivuxolimab. Adults with locally advanced or metastatic head and neck squamous cell, hepatocellular, melanoma or renal cell carcinoma were enrolled in the trial. Before TCR sequencing, CD4+ T cells and CD8+ T cells from peripheral blood were sorted into separate populations. General study outcomes and caveats: Low levels of normalized T-cell clonal expansion were also seen in some nonresponding patients. At doses from 0.1 to 3.0 mg/kg, clonal expansion was seen in both CD4+ and CD8+ blood T cells between baseline and week 6. On average, CD8+ T cells showed more expanded clones than CD4+ T cells after ivuxolimab. Antigen specificity was not determined for the clonally expanded peripheral T cells. In the 0.1-3.0 mg/kg groups, partial responders were among the patients with the lowest normalized peripheral clonal expansion, particularly in CD8+ T cells.

V loses 10 bases of germline sequence and J loses 1 base, and the interval between the two ends is 16 bases. CDR1 and CDR2, per the germline V gene, are KGHSH and LQKENI. The CDR3 numbers 14 residues from cysteine through phenylalanine. Only CDR3 DNA remains: 42 bases, in frame from the first base. Genomic DNA was isolated from the sorted cells so that the TCRbeta CDR3 region could be sequenced. The immunoSEQ Assay was used for sequencing of TCRbeta CDR3 regions. Sourced from immuneACCESS, this table was stored by TCRdb with only in-frame sequences that have V and J called. A share of the clones is absent; for the studies checked, an unresolved V gene accounts for under half, and the remainder has no known explanation. This sample comprises some 70,000 clones, about 91% of them detected only once. The ten largest clones take up approximately 1% of the sample.

This chain is built from TRBV18 and TRBJ1-1; no D segment can be confidently identified. This receptor was obtained from an adult with an advanced solid tumor such as melanoma, head and neck, liver or kidney cancer. This specimen was CD4+ or CD8+ T cells sorted from blood, taken in a trial of the OX40 agonist ivuxolimab. The CDR3 protein is CATKSQDTNTEAFF. The bases are TGTGCCACCAAATCACAAGATACGAACACTGAAGCTTTCTTT.